The 6 T cell receptor beta chains presented below share a single source sample, sequenced in a study of control samples from healthy donors and cancer patients. Assay used: immunoSEQ multiplex PCR; TCRdb lists only in-frame clones, some missing. Seen here are 75,000 to 90,000 clones, about 85% observed once, and the top ten hold 2.1%. Sequenced sample: blood. All receptors come from a middle-aged woman in good health.

This clone is a singleton in its sample. The rearrangement joins TRBV27 to TRBJ1-3, with 8 bases aligning to TRBD1. Trimming cost V 6 bases and J 1 base; bases outside gene matches: 5. In germline, CDR1 is MNHEY, CDR2 SMNVEV (reference sequence). The CDR3 length is 15 residues. This CDR3 reads CASRAGTGSGNTIYF. The CDR3 coding sequence is TGTGCCAGCAGAGCCGGGACAGGTTCTGGAAACACCATATATTTT.

V usage is TRBV29-1 and J usage is TRBJ2-3; TRBD1 might be the D (6 bases). This CDR3 is 12 amino acids long. V was cut by 3 bases and J by 4 bases, with 8 bases left in between. Per germline, CDR1 SQVTM and CDR2 ANQGSEA. As DNA, the CDR3 is TGCAGCGTTGACCCAGGGGCAGATACGCAGTATTTT. Amino acids: CSVDPGADTQYF.

The chain couples TRBV24-1 to TRBJ2-3; tentative D call: TRBD1 (6 bases). Trimming removed 3 bases from V and 4 bases from J, with 13 bases in between. This CDR3 has 15 amino acids. CDR1 KGHDR and CDR2 SFDVKD come from the germline V gene. The CDR3 nucleotides are TGTGCCACCAGTGATACCCGGCAGGGGTCAGATACGCAGTATTTT. Amino acids: CATSDTRQGSDTQYF.

This clone has more than one count but fewer than ten. The chain uses TRBV6-5 and TRBJ2-7; D call uncertain. The CDR3 loop spans 13 amino acids. V lost 10 bases, J lost 5 bases, and 18 bases lay in between. From germline, CDR1 is MNHEY and CDR2 SVGAGI. For the CDR3, the DNA is TGTGCCACCTTGCTTCTGGAAACAAACGAGCAGTACTTC. Translation gives CATLLLETNEQYF.

The genes are TRBV7-2 and TRBJ1-1, with a possible D match to TRBD1 (5 bases). CDR3 length: 14 amino acids. Trimming took 7 bases from V and 5 from J, leaving 17 bases between them. Germline assignment: CDR1 SGHTA and CDR2 FQGNSA. The chain's CDR3 is CASILSDGGTEAFF. Here the CDR3 DNA reads TGTGCCAGCATCCTTTCAGACGGGGGTACTGAAGCTTTCTTT.

The chain employs TRBV7-9 and TRBJ2-7; D gene uncertain. Germline CDR1 SEHNR, CDR2 FQNEAQ (reference sequence). Trimming shortened V by 5 bases and J by 2 bases, and 16 bases separated the two germline ends. The CDR3 extends over 15 amino acids. The CDR3 DNA is TGTGCCAGCAGCGTGTTATATGGTGGGACCTACGAGCAGTACTTC. It codes for CASSVLYGGTYEQYF.